This TCR beta chain was sequenced for a study of CD8 T cells in ankylosing spondylitis. TCRdb passed the 5' RACE reads through MiXCR, listing each CDR3 protein once. Of roughly 260,000 distinct CDR3 sequences in the sample, around 20% were seen once. Germline V gives CDR1 MDHEN, CDR2 SYDVKM. There are 12 residues in the CDR3. Trimming removed 5 bases from V and 3 bases from J; junction bases left unmatched: 1. The sample holds many counts of this clonotype. The sample consisted of blood, either unsorted or a sorted T cell fraction (not recorded which). The clonotype comes from a male donor with ankylosing spondylitis or in good health (not recorded which). The V call is TRBV28, the J call TRBJ2-7, with 7 bases matching TRBD1. CDR3 DNA: TGTGCCAGCAGTCGACAGGGCTACGAGCAGTACGTC. Translation: CASSRQGYEQYV.